This passage covers 4 T cell receptor beta chains from one sample sequenced in a study of T cells after yellow fever vaccination. TCRdb recomputed calls from the 5' RACE reads with MiXCR, one row per CDR3 protein. Here the sample spans hundreds of thousands of distinct CDR3 sequences, 9.5% to 15% being singletons. The specimen was CD4+ T cells sorted from PBMCs, collected 15 days after the yellow fever booster vaccination. The receptors derive from a man between 18 and 29 years old who received the YFV17D yellow fever vaccine.

The chain links TRBV6-6 to TRBJ1-2; 7 nucleotides agree with TRBD1. V was pared by 2 bases and J by 2 bases, with 8 bases of the junction left unmatched. Germline CDR1 is MNHNY and CDR2 is SVGAGI (reference sequence). This CDR3 has 16 amino acids. CDR3 protein: CASSYPETGKNYGYTF. In DNA, the CDR3 is TGTGCCAGCAGTTACCCCGAGACAGGGAAAAACTATGGCTACACCTTC.

The genes are TRBV11-3 and TRBJ1-1; perhaps TRBD1 as D (5 bases). Trimming removed 1 base at V and 7 bases at J, with 13 bases between. The germline gives CDR1 SGHNT, CDR2 YENEEA. The CDR3 extends over 14 amino acids. The CDR3 DNA follows: TGTGCCAGCAGCTTAGGGGGGGATATTGGTGAAGCTTTCTTT. This encodes CASSLGGDIGEAFF.

The chain is built from TRBV20-1 and TRBJ2-5; D call uncertain. The CDR3 has 14 residues. CDR1 DFQATT and CDR2 SNEGSKA come from the germline V gene (reference sequence). V lost 2 bases and J lost 5, with 15 bases in between. The CDR3 DNA reads as TGCAGTGCTAGATCAGGAGATAGTACTGAGACCCAGTACTTC. As protein: CSARSGDSTETQYF.

This clonotype was detected only a few times. The chain joins TRBV7-3 to TRBJ2-3; D unclear. The germline V and J ends were trimmed by 2 bases and 5 bases, with 8 bases remaining between them. The CDR3 has 13 residues. The germline V gene encodes CDR1 SGHTA and CDR2 FQGTGA. CDR3 region: CASSLLIKDTQYF. The CDR3 DNA sequence: TGTGCCAGCAGCTTACTTATCAAAGATACGCAGTATTTT. Together with reference TRBV7-3 and TRBJ2-3, the CDR3 gives the full variable domain: GAGVSQTPSNKVTEKGKYVELRCDPISGHTALYWYRQSLGQGPEFLIYFQGTGAADDSGLPNDRFFAVRPEGSVSTLKIQRTERGDSAVYLCASSLLIKDTQYFGPGTRLTVL.